These T cell receptor beta chains were read from a single sample in a study of blood T cell repertoires in COVID-19. TCRdb keeps only in-frame clones here, not all; method: immunoSEQ multiplex PCR. The sample lists roughly 76,000 clones; approximately 90% were seen once. Sequenced: peripheral blood. These receptor sequences come from a woman aged 55-69 years with active COVID-19. Both conserved end residues are part of each CDR3. The order of the fields is J gene, D gene, V gene, clone size, CDR3 length, CDR3 protein, CDR3 DNA. A D gene is named only where the DNA matches it firmly. Clone size is stated in some rows and not others, as once, few, many or a class when expanded.

J gene: TRBJ2-5
D gene: -
V gene: TRBV28
clone size: -
CDR3 length: 14
CDR3 protein: CASSLNGPGETQYF
CDR3 DNA: TGTGCCAGCAGTTTAAATGGCCCGGGGGAGACCCAGTACTTC

J gene: TRBJ1-1
D gene: -
V gene: TRBV19
clone size: -
CDR3 length: 13
CDR3 protein: CASSPRQHTEAFF
CDR3 DNA: TGTGCCAGTAGTCCCAGACAGCACACTGAAGCTTTCTTT

J gene: TRBJ2-3
D gene: -
V gene: TRBV3-1/TRBV3-2
clone size: -
CDR3 length: 12
CDR3 protein: CASSQALYTQYF
CDR3 DNA: TGTGCCAGCAGCCAAGCCCTATATACGCAGTATTTT

J gene: TRBJ2-3
D gene: TRBD2
V gene: TRBV3-1/TRBV3-2
clone size: -
CDR3 length: 14
CDR3 protein: CASNPSGRTDTQYF
CDR3 DNA: TGTGCCAGCAACCCTAGCGGGAGGACAGATACGCAGTATTTT

J gene: TRBJ2-1
D gene: -
V gene: TRBV18
clone size: -
CDR3 length: 16
CDR3 protein: CASSHPEASSYNEQFF
CDR3 DNA: TGTGCCAGCTCACATCCAGAGGCCAGCTCCTACAATGAGCAGTTCTTC

J gene: TRBJ1-1
D gene: -
V gene: TRBV6-5
clone size: -
CDR3 length: 13
CDR3 protein: CASSSHGGPEAFF
CDR3 DNA: TGTGCCAGCAGTTCCCACGGTGGGCCTGAAGCTTTCTTT

J gene: TRBJ2-5
D gene: -
V gene: TRBV4-1
clone size: few
CDR3 length: 16
CDR3 protein: CASSQVVEAVPGTQYF
CDR3 DNA: TGCGCCAGCAGCCAAGTGGTGGAAGCCGTGCCGGGGACCCAGTACTTC

J gene: TRBJ1-2
D gene: TRBD1
V gene: TRBV2
clone size: -
CDR3 length: 14
CDR3 protein: CASSRQGSNYGYTF
CDR3 DNA: TGTGCCAGCTCGAGACAGGGGTCGAACTATGGCTACACCTTC

J gene: TRBJ2-5
D gene: TRBD1
V gene: TRBV19
clone size: -
CDR3 length: 15
CDR3 protein: CATQSGGRQGETQYF
CDR3 DNA: TGTGCCACCCAATCAGGGGGCCGCCAGGGTGAGACCCAGTACTTC

J gene: TRBJ2-7
D gene: -
V gene: TRBV13
clone size: -
CDR3 length: 14
CDR3 protein: CASSLGQSYPEQYF
CDR3 DNA: TGTGCCAGCAGCTTGGGCCAGTCTTACCCCGAGCAGTACTTC

J gene: TRBJ1-4
D gene: -
V gene: TRBV5-1
clone size: -
CDR3 length: 14
CDR3 protein: CASRGQPTNEKLFF
CDR3 DNA: TGCGCCAGCAGAGGACAACCAACTAATGAAAAACTGTTTTTT

J gene: TRBJ2-7
D gene: TRBD2
V gene: TRBV28
clone size: -
CDR3 length: 15
CDR3 protein: CASSSASGGSYEQYF
CDR3 DNA: TGTGCCAGCAGTTCAGCTAGCGGAGGCTCCTACGAGCAGTACTTC

J gene: TRBJ1-3
D gene: -
V gene: TRBV4-2
clone size: -
CDR3 length: 14
CDR3 protein: CASGHPQGGNTIYF
CDR3 DNA: TGTGCCAGCGGACATCCTCAGGGGGGAAACACCATATATTTT

J gene: TRBJ2-7
D gene: TRBD1
V gene: TRBV30
clone size: -
CDR3 length: 15
CDR3 protein: CAWRPRDRPAYEQYF
CDR3 DNA: TGTGCCTGGAGACCTCGGGACAGACCGGCCTACGAGCAGTACTTC

J gene: TRBJ2-2
D gene: TRBD2
V gene: TRBV9
clone size: -
CDR3 length: 16
CDR3 protein: CASGPWASGFTGELFF
CDR3 DNA: TGTGCCTCAGGCCCCTGGGCTAGCGGGTTCACCGGGGAGCTGTTTTTT